Each of the 20 T cell receptor beta chains below was sequenced from the same sample in a study of shared clonotypes between healthy human individuals. Using immunoSEQ multiplex PCR, the repertoire was profiled, and TCRdb retains in-frame clones only, with some absent. The sample has roughly 2.4 million clones, around 95% seen once. The sample consisted of naive CD4+ T cells sorted from blood. As for subset: CD45RA+ positively selected. Every receptor here comes from a man aged 18 to 29 in good health.

CDR3 nucleotide sequence: TGTGCCAGCGATAGACAGGGTACAGATACGCAGTATTTT. Amino acids: CASDRQGTDTQYF. The chain has TRBV6-1 and TRBJ2-3; 7 bases fit TRBD1. Germline CDR1 reads MNHNS; CDR2 reads SASEGT. V was pared by 8 bases and J by 3 bases, with 5 bases of the junction left unmatched. The CDR3 sequence is 13 residues long.

The rearrangement links TRBV10-3 to TRBJ2-7; the D gene is possibly TRBD1 (6 bases). The ends were cut back, 5 bases at V and 6 bases at J, with 14 bases in the middle. There are 13 residues in the CDR3. Germline CDR1 ENHRY, CDR2 SYGVKD. The CDR3 reads CAISRTGSAEQYF. Written as DNA, the CDR3 is TGTGCCATCAGTAGAACAGGGTCTGCCGAGCAGTACTTC.

V gene TRBV28 combines with J gene TRBJ2-3; 10 nucleotides agree with TRBD2. CDR1 and CDR2 (germline): MDHEN, SYDVKM. This CDR3 spans 15 amino acids. Trimming removed 8 bases from V and 4 bases from J; junction bases left unmatched: 9. The chain's CDR3 is CASCSAGGQADTQYF. CDR3 bases: TGTGCCAGCTGCTCAGCGGGGGGGCAAGCAGATACGCAGTATTTT.

The genes are TRBV7-3 and TRBJ2-3, with D maybe TRBD2 (7 bases). The CDR3 totals 13 residues. The germline V gene encodes CDR1 SGHTA and CDR2 FQGTGA. Trimming cost V 3 bases and J 10 bases, with 14 bases left between them. CDR3 protein: CASSLTGGGAQYF. CDR3 in DNA: TGTGCCAGCAGCTTGACAGGCGGGGGCGCGCAGTATTTT.

The chain carries TRBV2 and TRBJ1-1; 9 nucleotides align to TRBD1. The CDR3 loop spans 15 amino acids. Unmatched junction bases numbered 5, after V lost 6 bases and J lost 0 bases. Germline-derived CDR1 and CDR2 are SNHLY and FYNNEI. The CDR3 DNA reads as TGTGCCAGCAGGGGGAACAGGGGGCTGAACACTGAAGCTTTCTTT. This codes for CASRGNRGLNTEAFF.

This chain links TRBV2 with TRBJ2-5, with 11 bases lining up with TRBD2. Trimming cost V 5 bases and J 4 bases; bases outside gene matches: 3. CDR1 SNHLY and CDR2 FYNNEI come from the germline V gene. This CDR3 is built from 14 residues. Here the CDR3 reads CASSLLAGVETQYF. The CDR3 DNA reads TGTGCCAGCAGTTTACTAGCGGGGGTAGAGACCCAGTACTTC.

V and J are TRBV5-1 and TRBJ1-4; TRBD1 aligns across 10 bases. In germline, CDR1 is SGHRS, CDR2 YFSETQ. Trimming at V came to 5 bases and at J to 7 bases, leaving 5 bases not matched to a gene. The CDR3 runs 14 residues. This chain's CDR3 is CASSAGTGVEKLFF. The CDR3 coding sequence is TGCGCCAGCAGTGCCGGGACAGGGGTTGAAAAACTGTTTTTT.

This sequence joins TRBV11-2 and TRBJ2-2; tentatively, D is TRBD2 (6 bases). Per germline, CDR1 SGHAT and CDR2 FQNNGV. V lost 5 bases to trimming and J lost 5 bases, with 15 bases between them. The CDR3 length is 15 residues. Here the CDR3 reads CASSPRAGGTGELFF. The CDR3 bases are TGTGCCAGCAGCCCCCGGGCCGGAGGGACCGGGGAGCTGTTTTTT.

This clone is a singleton in its sample. The gene calls are TRBV28 and TRBJ2-7; 10 bases are shared with TRBD1. Germline loops: CDR1 MDHEN, CDR2 SYDVKM. The CDR3 covers 15 residues. V lost 4 bases and J lost 3; bases outside the gene matches: 6. The CDR3 nucleotides are TGTGCCAGCAGTTCGGAGGGGACAGGGGTCTACGAGCAGTACTTC. Its translation: CASSSEGTGVYEQYF.

Comment on this clone: The sample contains more than one DNA sequence encoding this CDR3. The chain recombines TRBV4-1 with TRBJ2-7; TRBD1 matches at 7 bases. Trimming at V came to 1 base and at J to 0 bases, leaving 0 bases not matched to a gene. Germline-derived CDR1 and CDR2 are MGHRA and YSYEKL. CDR3 length: 14 amino acids. In DNA, the CDR3 is TGCGCCAGCAGCCAAGGGGACAGCTCCTACGAGCAGTACTTC. Its protein product is CASSQGDSSYEQYF.

In this sample, this clone turned up a few times. The chain uses TRBV19 and TRBJ1-2; 8 bases are shared with TRBD1. J gave up 8 bases and V 6 bases, and 11 bases lay outside the gene matches. Germline V lookup: CDR1 LNHDA, CDR2 SQIVND (reference sequence). The CDR3 totals 14 residues. CDR3 coding DNA: TGTGCCAGTAGGTCGGACAGGGAATTACGGGGCTACACCTTC. Translating gives CASRSDRELRGYTF.

V gene TRBV28 combines with J gene TRBJ1-1; 9 bases are a match to TRBD1. CDR1 and CDR2 (germline): MDHEN, SYDVKM. CDR3 length: 15 amino acids. V shed 7 bases and J 7 bases; nucleotides not matched to a gene: 13. The CDR3 bases are TGTGCCAGCACTCATTCCGGGACAGGGTTTGTTGAAGCTTTCTTT. Amino acids: CASTHSGTGFVEAFF.

The chain joins TRBV7-2 to TRBJ1-1; TRBD1 matches 9 bases. The V gene end was trimmed by 4 bases and the J gene end by 1 base; junction bases not matched to a gene: 4. Germline lookup yields CDR1 SGHTA and CDR2 FQGNSA. The CDR3 consists of 15 residues. This CDR3 reads CASSYKTGGNTEAFF. CDR3 nucleotides: TGTGCCAGCAGCTATAAGACAGGGGGGAACACTGAAGCTTTCTTT. The full variable domain, its missing parts supplied by reference TRBV7-2 and TRBJ1-1, is GAGVSQSPSNKVTEKGKDVELRCDPISGHTALYWYRQSLGQGLEFLIYFQGNSAPDKSGLPSDRFSAERTGGSVSTLTIQRTQQEDSAVYLCASSYKTGGNTEAFFGQGTRLTVV.

V is TRBV7-2 and J is TRBJ2-7, with a tentative D call TRBD2 (6 bases). Per germline, CDR1 SGHTA and CDR2 FQGNSA. Between the trimmed V and J ends, which lost 3 bases and 4 bases, there was a span of 10 bases. This CDR3 contains 13 residues. CDR3 loop: CASSFGGQYEQYF. CDR3 nucleotides: TGTGCCAGCAGCTTCGGGGGTCAGTACGAGCAGTACTTC.

This sequence joins TRBV6-5 and TRBJ1-4; the match to TRBD1 covers 9 bases. CDR1 is MNHEY and CDR2 is SVGAGI in the germline V gene. The CDR3 spans 15 residues. J gave up 8 bases and V 0 bases, and 4 bases lay outside the gene matches. The CDR3 is CASSYSGQGYEKLFF. The DNA of the CDR3 is TGTGCCAGCAGTTACTCGGGACAGGGTTACGAAAAACTGTTTTTT.

In its sample, this clone was seen once. J is TRBJ1-4 and V is TRBV28; D remains unclear. The CDR3 sequence is 15 residues long. Trimming pared 5 bases from V and 2 bases from J, leaving 12 bases between. Germline values: CDR1 MDHEN, CDR2 SYDVKM. The CDR3 here is CASSPVPGTNEKLFF. CDR3 coding DNA: TGTGCCAGCAGTCCCGTACCTGGCACTAATGAAAAACTGTTTTTT.

The chain combines TRBV30 with TRBJ2-7; the D is unclear. The CDR3 sequence is 12 residues long. The ends were cut back, 2 bases at V and 5 bases at J, with 10 bases in the middle. Germline loops: CDR1 GTSNPN, CDR2 SVGIG (reference sequence). The CDR3 nucleotides are TGTGCCTGGAGTTACGGGTTCAACGAGCAGTACTTC. It yields the protein CAWSYGFNEQYF. Complete variable domain (other parts from reference TRBV30 and TRBJ2-7): SQTIHQWPATLVQPVGSPLSLECTVEGTSNPNLYWYRQAAGRGLQLLFYSVGIGQISSEVPQNLSASRPQDRQFILSSKKLLLSDSGFYLCAWSYGFNEQYFGPGTRLTVT.

This chain connects TRBV19 to TRBJ1-4; 7 nucleotides match TRBD1. Looked up from germline, CDR1 is LNHDA and CDR2 is SQIVND (reference sequence). J gave up 0 bases and V 7 bases, and 5 bases lay outside the gene matches. The CDR3 runs to 15 residues. CDR3 sequence (DNA): TGTGCCAGTAAGACGCAGGGGGCAACTAATGAAAAACTGTTTTTT. This codes for CASKTQGATNEKLFF. Together with reference TRBV19 and TRBJ1-4, the CDR3 gives the full variable domain: DGGITQSPKYLFRKEGQNVTLSCEQNLNHDAMYWYRQDPGQGLRLIYYSQIVNDFQKGDIAEGYSVSREKKESFPLTVTSAQKNPTAFYLCASKTQGATNEKLFFGSGTQLSVL.

This rearrangement joins TRBV6-5 to TRBJ2-5; no definite D call. The CDR3 spans 11 residues. Germline V lookup: CDR1 MNHEY, CDR2 SVGAGI. Deletions cut 6 bases from V and 4 bases from J, with 6 bases between. CDR3 DNA sequence: TGTGCCAGCAGCGAATTAGAGACCCAGTACTTC. Its translation: CASSELETQYF.

The V and J genes are TRBV6-1 and TRBJ2-1; 9 bases line up with TRBD1. The CDR3 spans 13 residues. V lost 4 bases and J lost 6; bases outside the gene matches: 1. From germline, CDR1 is MNHNS and CDR2 SASEGT. The CDR3 bases are TGTGCCAGCAGTGGGGACAGGGTCAATGAGCAGTTCTTC. Its protein is CASSGDRVNEQFF.